The rows below give T cell receptor beta chains drawn from one sample of a study of beta chain features in type 1 diabetes. Profiled with immunoSEQ multiplex PCR; TCRdb holds only in-frame clones, not every one. The sample consists of 400,000 to 600,000 clones, approximately 30% of them appearing once. Sample: naive CD4+ T cells from blood. All receptors come from a man between 18 and 29 years old in good health. CDR3s include the opening cysteine and the closing phenylalanine or tryptophan. A D gene is named only where the DNA matches it firmly. Size tells how often a clone was seen (once, few, many) or the class of an expanded clone, and some rows leave it out.

V	J	D	size	CDR3	DNA
TRBV6-1	TRBJ2-1	-	once	CASSVAGVVEQFF	TGTGCCAGCAGTGTAGCAGGGGTGGTTGAGCAGTTCTTC
TRBV30	TRBJ1-1	-	-	CAWREGNTEAFF	TGTGCCTGGAGAGAGGGGAACACTGAAGCTTTCTTT
TRBV20-1	TRBJ2-1	TRBD2	-	CSAHTSGMVFF	TGCAGTGCTCATACTAGCGGGATGGTCTTCTTC
TRBV29-1	TRBJ1-2	-	few	CSAETARLGYTF	TGCAGCGCTGAGACAGCCAGGCTCGGCTACACCTTC
TRBV30	TRBJ1-1	-	-	CAWSGTQTAFF	TGTGCCTGGAGTGGCACACAGACGGCTTTCTTT
TRBV5-1	TRBJ2-3	TRBD2	few	CASSFSGRSTDTQYF	TGCGCCAGCAGCTTTAGCGGGCGTAGCACAGATACGCAGTATTTT
TRBV9	TRBJ2-7	TRBD1	few	CASSAQGQGYEQYF	TGTGCCAGCAGCGCGCAGGGACAGGGCTACGAGCAGTACTTC
TRBV7-2	TRBJ2-7	-	-	CASSLKQGLYEQYF	TGTGCCAGCAGCTTAAAGCAGGGACTGTACGAGCAGTACTTC
TRBV30	TRBJ1-1	-	-	CAWAPGSDEAFF	TGTGCCTGGGCCCCAGGGTCAGATGAAGCTTTCTTT
TRBV11-2	TRBJ2-2	-	few	CASSLDHAMSGELFF	TGTGCCAGCAGCTTAGATCACGCTATGAGCGGGGAGCTGTTTTTT
TRBV7-2	TRBJ2-1	-	few	CASSLYRDYEQFF	TGTGCCAGCAGCTTATACAGGGACTATGAGCAGTTCTTC